One and the same sample provided the 9 T cell receptor beta chains below, sequenced in a study of T cell responses to AZD1222 COVID-19 vaccine. Sequenced by immunoSEQ multiplex PCR; TCRdb stores in-frame clones only, minus some. The sample consists of roughly 150,000 clones, 80% to 90% of them appearing once. This material consisted of peripheral blood, taken on day 0 of AZD1222 vaccination. These receptors originate from an adult in good health.

This chain links TRBV28 with TRBJ1-1, with TRBD1 matching 7 bases. The CDR3 runs 15 residues. CDR1 is MDHEN and CDR2 is SYDVKM in the germline V gene. V gave up 4 bases and J gave up 0 bases; unmatched junction bases: 5. Here the CDR3 DNA reads TGTGCCAGCAGTTCCACAGGGGCCATGAACACTGAAGCTTTCTTT. Translation gives CASSSTGAMNTEAFF.

This rearrangement joins TRBV6-6 to TRBJ1-5, with 9 bases lining up with TRBD1. The trim removed 0 bases at V and 5 bases at J, leaving 2 bases unmatched. Germline V gene lookup returns CDR1 MNHNY and CDR2 SVGAGI (reference sequence). This CDR3 is built from 15 residues. DNA for the CDR3: TGTGCCAGCAGTTACTCTAGGACAGGGGATCAGCCCCAGCATTTT. Translation: CASSYSRTGDQPQHF.

This rearrangement joins TRBV25-1 to TRBJ2-7; D not resolved. Germline lookup yields CDR1 MGHDK and CDR2 SYGVNS. This CDR3 comprises 13 residues. V lost 4 bases and J 1 base, leaving 8 bases between the germline ends. This chain's CDR3 is CASSVGPSYEQYF. The CDR3, as DNA: TGTGCCAGCAGTGTAGGGCCGTCCTACGAGCAGTACTTC.

This clone was observed a single time. V usage is TRBV12-3 or TRBV12-4 and J usage is TRBJ2-1; 8 nucleotides agree with TRBD1. This CDR3 spans 13 amino acids. V lost 3 bases and J lost 15; bases outside the gene matches: 10. DNA of the CDR3: TGTGCCAGCAGTTTCCGGACCGGGACAGGAACGTTCTTC. This translates into CASSFRTGTGTFF.

The genes are TRBV20-1 and TRBJ2-3, with D perhaps given as TRBD1 or TRBD2 (5 bases each). The V gene's germline CDR1 is DFQATT and CDR2 SNEGSKA (reference sequence). The V end was cut by 6 bases, the J end by 5 bases, with 9 bases between. CDR3 length: 11 residues. CDR3 coding DNA: TGCAGTGCCGGGGCCGGAGATACGCAGTATTTT. This encodes CSAGAGDTQYF.

This clone was seen just once. J is TRBJ1-2 and V is TRBV30; no reliable D call. The CDR3 contains 11 residues. The germline V gene encodes CDR1 GTSNPN and CDR2 SVGIG (reference sequence). Trimming cost V 4 bases and J 4 bases, with 7 bases left between them. The DNA of the CDR3 is TGTGCCTGGACAGAACTCTATGGCTACACCTTC. Translation gives CAWTELYGYTF.

The V gene is TRBV15, the J gene TRBJ1-5; D is uncertain. V dropped 0 bases and J dropped 6 bases, with 6 bases sitting between them. Germline CDR1 LNHNV, CDR2 YYDKDF (reference sequence). This CDR3 is built from 13 residues. CDR3 nucleotide sequence: TGTGCCACCAGCAGAGATCCCGGTCAGCCCCAGCATTTT. It encodes CATSRDPGQPQHF.

The chain couples TRBV12-3 or TRBV12-4 to TRBJ1-5; D not resolved. Trimming pared 5 bases from V and 3 bases from J, leaving 5 bases between. The CDR3 covers 12 residues. CDR3 region: CASSTNNQPQHF. CDR3 nucleotide sequence: TGTGCCAGCAGTACCAACAATCAGCCCCAGCATTTT.

The rearrangement joins TRBV7-8 to TRBJ1-3, with 8 bases matching TRBD1. V was pared by 10 bases and J by 8 bases, with 13 bases of the junction left unmatched. Germline V CDR1 and CDR2: SGHVS, FQNEAQ. The CDR3 consists of 14 residues. The chain's CDR3 is CAIAKTGDFDTIYF. As DNA, the CDR3 is TGTGCCATCGCAAAGACAGGGGATTTCGACACCATATATTTT.